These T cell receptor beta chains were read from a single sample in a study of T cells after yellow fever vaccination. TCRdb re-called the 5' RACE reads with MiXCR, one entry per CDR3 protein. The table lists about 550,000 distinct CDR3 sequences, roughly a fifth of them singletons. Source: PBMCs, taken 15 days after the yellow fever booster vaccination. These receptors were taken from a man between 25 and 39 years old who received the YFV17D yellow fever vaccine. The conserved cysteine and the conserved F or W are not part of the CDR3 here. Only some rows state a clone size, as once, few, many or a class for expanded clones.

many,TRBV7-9,ASSLGGGGETQY
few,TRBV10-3,AISGGGEGGEQY
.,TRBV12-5,ASGLVYSGSGTEAF
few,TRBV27,ASSFLGGVATEAF
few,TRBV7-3,ASSLIGVRSTGELF
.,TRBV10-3,AISESIVAAGGEQY
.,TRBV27,ASRPKGGELF
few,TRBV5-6,ASSLYGLEAF
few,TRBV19,ASSIWGDEQF
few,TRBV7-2,ASRLAGGAVRTDTQY
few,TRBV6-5,ASSSGTGFDEQY
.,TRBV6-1,ASSGRTRAFYMAKNIQY
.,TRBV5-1,ASSLVLGGFISGANVLT
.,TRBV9,ASSVEGRDGYT
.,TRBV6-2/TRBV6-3,ASSIAGLIDTQY
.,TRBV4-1,ASSQVILNEQF
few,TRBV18,ASSPGPAGGGTDTQY
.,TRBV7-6,ASGDSQETQY
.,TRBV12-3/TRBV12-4,ASRPGGQGAYEQY
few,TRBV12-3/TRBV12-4,ASSSGQGWHGELF
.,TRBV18,ASSPWPGTDTQY
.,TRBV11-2,ASSPISGVRGSGYT
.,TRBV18,ASSHQGLAGVGWQF
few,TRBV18,ASSPGQGPSGNTGELF
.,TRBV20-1,SARLVGDEQY
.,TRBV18,ASSPQVEQY
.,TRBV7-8,ASSLKGSLSGANVLT
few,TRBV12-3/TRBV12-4,ASSLTTGSTGELF
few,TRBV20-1,SAPATGGKANEKLF
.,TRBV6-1,ASSTGANSPLH
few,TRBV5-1,ASSLDRTNEKLF
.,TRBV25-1,ASSALDRAGSPLH
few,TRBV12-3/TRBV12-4,ASSRYPDEQY
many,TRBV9,ASSTRQGFLY
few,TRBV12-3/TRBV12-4,ASSFSWTSGRIF
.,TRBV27,ASSRLSYNEQF
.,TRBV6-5,ASSYSSRGANYGYT
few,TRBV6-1,ASSPTRMTTDTQY
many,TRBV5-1,ASSRTSGSEQY
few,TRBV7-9,ASSILAGVDTQY
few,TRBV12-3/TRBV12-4,ASSLLGPAGYT
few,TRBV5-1,ASSPGGSGSEQF
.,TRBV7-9,ASSLYLQGSETQY
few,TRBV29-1,SLRTSGTVRRTNEQF
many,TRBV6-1,ASSRTGSTGELF
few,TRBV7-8,ASSLAWRAGNEQF
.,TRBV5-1,ASSSLSHPGTSATSGANVLT
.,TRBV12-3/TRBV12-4,ASSRQPFGGYT
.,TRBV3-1,ASSQDVSGSREQF
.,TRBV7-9,ASSTSYRAGGSGYT